Listed below are T cell receptor beta chains from one sample, sequenced in a study of technical replicates of blood from several donors. Measured with immunoSEQ multiplex PCR; TCRdb has only the in-frame clones, and not every one. The sample includes about 48,000 clones, approximately 90% of them seen just once. Material for sequencing was PBMCs. These receptor sequences come from a human donor in good health. Some clones in this sample may be carry-over from other donors' samples. Each CDR3 is given with its conserved first and last residue. A D gene is named only where the DNA matches it firmly. Size is stated for part of the rows, as once, few or many counts, or as a class when the clone is expanded.

clone size	J gene	V gene	D gene	CDR3 length	CDR3 DNA	CDR3 protein
once	TRBJ1-1	TRBV6-6	.	13	TGTGCCAGCAGCCAAGGGGGAAACACTGAAGCTTTCTTT	CASSQGGNTEAFF
.	TRBJ2-1	TRBV7-2	TRBD1	15	TGTGCCAGCAGCCCAGGGACAGCTCCGTACAATGAGCAGTTCTTC	CASSPGTAPYNEQFF
.	TRBJ1-1	TRBV6-6	TRBD1	14	TGTGCCAGCAGTTCCACAGGGGTGGGGACTGAAGCTTTCTTT	CASSSTGVGTEAFF
.	TRBJ1-1	TRBV7-9	.	14	TGTGCCAGCAGCCTCTTCGGGAAGGACACTGAAGCTTTCTTT	CASSLFGKDTEAFF
few	TRBJ1-1	TRBV4-3	.	14	TGCGCCAGCAGCCAAGCCACAGGGATAACTGAAGCTTTCTTT	CASSQATGITEAFF
few	TRBJ2-3	TRBV5-4	.	13	TGTGCCAGCAGCCTAGGACAGACAGATACGCAGTATTTT	CASSLGQTDTQYF
.	TRBJ2-7	TRBV4-3	TRBD2	19	TGCGCCAGCAGCCAAGCTTTTTCCGGGACTAGCGGGAGAGTGAGAGAGCAGTACTTC	CASSQAFSGTSGRVREQYF
once	TRBJ1-1	TRBV5-1	.	14	TGCGCCAGCAGCTACCCAGGGCTCGGGGGGGAAGCTTTCTTT	CASSYPGLGGEAFF
.	TRBJ2-7	TRBV11-2	.	14	TGTGCCAGCAGCTCCTCATCAGGAGGGGTCGAGCAGTACTTC	CASSSSSGGVEQYF
.	TRBJ2-2	TRBV6-5	.	14	TGTGCCAGCAGGAGGTCCCAAAACACCGGGGAGCTGTTTTTT	CASRRSQNTGELFF
once	TRBJ2-5	TRBV5-6	.	14	TGTGCCACTACACTAGGGGGGGGTCACCCGACCCAGTACTTC	CATTLGGGHPTQYF
.	TRBJ2-5	TRBV30	TRBD2	13	TGTGCCTGGGACCGTGGGACTAGCATACCCCAGTACTTC	CAWDRGTSIPQYF
.	TRBJ2-1	TRBV30	TRBD2	22	TGTGCCTGGAGTGTAAGCCGCGGTCGAACGAGGACTAGCGGGAGGGCCGAGGGTGAGCAGTTCTTC	CAWSVSRGRTRTSGRAEGEQFF
.	TRBJ2-3	TRBV6-1	.	14	TGTGCCAGCAGTGAAATGAGAAGCACAGATACGCAGTATTTT	CASSEMRSTDTQYF
.	TRBJ1-1	TRBV6-6	TRBD1	15	TGTGCCAGCAGCCCCATCGGACAGGGGAACACTGAAGCTTTCTTT	CASSPIGQGNTEAFF
.	TRBJ2-7	TRBV2	.	13	TGTGCCAGCAGTGTGGCAGGGTTCCACGAGCAGTACTTC	CASSVAGFHEQYF
few	TRBJ1-5	TRBV4-2	.	15	TGTGCCAGCAGCCAAGATCCTAGGGGAAGGGAGCCCCAGCATTTT	CASSQDPRGREPQHF
.	TRBJ2-1	TRBV7-2	TRBD2	16	TGTGCCAGCAGCTTATCGGTGGTGGGAGGGCCAACTGAGCAGTTCTTC	CASSLSVVGGPTEQFF
once	TRBJ1-6	TRBV7-9	.	13	TGTGCCAGCAGCTTAGGTCAGAATTCACCCCTCCACTTT	CASSLGQNSPLHF
.	TRBJ1-1	TRBV10-3	.	11	TGTGCCATCAGCCAGGGGACTGAAGCTTTCTTT	CAISQGTEAFF
.	TRBJ1-1	TRBV6-1	TRBD1	15	TGTGCCAGCAGTGACCTGACCAGGGGGAGGCCTGAAGCTTTCTTT	CASSDLTRGRPEAFF
.	TRBJ2-7	TRBV9	.	15	TGTGCCAGCAGCGTAGGAAGTAGCGCGTCCTACGAGCAGTACTTC	CASSVGSSASYEQYF
.	TRBJ2-2	TRBV7-8	TRBD2	15	TGTGCCAGCAGCCCCAGCGGGGCGAACACCGGGGAGCTGTTTTTT	CASSPSGANTGELFF
.	TRBJ2-7	TRBV11-2	TRBD2	16	TGTGCCAGCAGCTCTACGAGCGGGAGGGCCTCCTACGAGCAGTACTTC	CASSSTSGRASYEQYF
.	TRBJ2-1	TRBV11-2	.	14	TGTGCCAGCAGCTTAGTAGGGGTAAACGATGAGCAGTTCTTC	CASSLVGVNDEQFF
.	TRBJ1-1	TRBV6-5	.	15	TGTGCCAGCAGTTTTCAGGGGCGGGCTAACACTGAAGCTTTCTTT	CASSFQGRANTEAFF
.	TRBJ2-7	TRBV6-6	.	11	TGTGCCAGCAGTCAGGGGAAGGAGCAGTACTTC	CASSQGKEQYF
once	TRBJ2-7	TRBV6-6	.	15	TGTGCCAGCAGTTACGGCGGGTTAGGCTCCTACGAGCAGTACTTC	CASSYGGLGSYEQYF
.	TRBJ2-1	TRBV4-1	.	16	TGCGCCAGCAGCCAACCCACAAGCGGGCGATACAATGAGCAGTTCTTC	CASSQPTSGRYNEQFF
.	TRBJ1-1	TRBV18	.	13	TGTGCCAGCTCACCTAACTCGAACACTGAAGCTTTCTTT	CASSPNSNTEAFF
once	TRBJ1-4	TRBV6-5	.	15	TGTGCCAGCAGTCCAACGGACAGTCGTAATGAAAAACTGTTTTTT	CASSPTDSRNEKLFF
.	TRBJ2-2	TRBV2	.	14	TGTGCCAGCATGCGGGACAGCTCCGCTGGGGAGCTGTTTTTT	CASMRDSSAGELFF
.	TRBJ2-5	TRBV7-9	.	17	TGTGCCAGCAGCGAAGGAAAAGCGGGCGGGATCAGAGAGACCCAGTACTTC	CASSEGKAGGIRETQYF
.	TRBJ2-2	TRBV23-1	TRBD2	14	TGCGCCAGCATACCGGGACTAGCGGCCGGGGAGCTGTTTTTT	CASIPGLAAGELFF
.	TRBJ2-2	TRBV5-1	TRBD2	16	TGCGCCAGCAGCGTTAGCGGGGGACCCACGACCGGGGAGCTGTTTTTT	CASSVSGGPTTGELFF
.	TRBJ2-5	TRBV27	TRBD2	16	TGTGCCAGCAGTTTGCTAGCGGGAGTCGGAGAGGAGACCCAGTACTTC	CASSLLAGVGEETQYF
medium-sized	TRBJ1-6	TRBV5-1	.	14	TGCGCCAGCAGTTTGGCCGGGGGTTATTCACCCCTCCACTTT	CASSLAGGYSPLHF
.	TRBJ2-1	TRBV2	TRBD2	15	TGTGCCAGCACTAAGCGGGGGGGGAGTTCCAATGAGCAGTTCTTC	CASTKRGGSSNEQFF
.	TRBJ2-1	TRBV5-1	TRBD1	15	TGCGCCAGCAGCTTGGCCGGGACAGGGGGCGGCGAGCAGTTCTTC	CASSLAGTGGGEQFF
.	TRBJ1-1	TRBV7-2	.	16	TGTGCCAGCAGCTTAGAGGTGGGAGAGGGCCGGACTGAAGCTTTCTTT	CASSLEVGEGRTEAFF
.	TRBJ1-1	TRBV30	.	13	TGTGCCTGGAGTTCGGGGGGCAACACTGAAGCTTTCTTT	CAWSSGGNTEAFF
.	TRBJ1-3	TRBV7-2	.	15	TGTGCCAGCAGCACGAACCAGATTTCTGGAAACACCATATATTTT	CASSTNQISGNTIYF
.	TRBJ2-7	TRBV9	TRBD2	16	TGTGCCAGCAGCACCCGGGAGAGCGGGGGCCTTTACGAGCAGTACTTC	CASSTRESGGLYEQYF
.	TRBJ2-5	TRBV30	TRBD2	17	TGTGCCTGGAGCGGGGCTAGCGGCCCCCTGGGGGAAGAGACCCAGTACTTC	CAWSGASGPLGEETQYF
.	TRBJ2-1	TRBV10-2	.	15	TGCGCCAGCAGTGGGGCAATGAGAACCTACAATGAGCAGTTCTTC	CASSGAMRTYNEQFF
.	TRBJ2-1	TRBV7-3	.	11	TGTGCCAGCAGCTCCTGGGGACTGCAGTTCTTC	CASSSWGLQFF
.	TRBJ2-7	TRBV5-1	TRBD2	16	TGCGCCAGCAGCCTTTGGACTAGCGGTGGAGGATACGAGCAGTACTTC	CASSLWTSGGGYEQYF
once	TRBJ1-3	TRBV2	.	15	TGTGCCAGCACCCAAGGGGGGGCAGCTGGAAACACCATATATTTT	CASTQGGAAGNTIYF
.	TRBJ2-7	TRBV7-6	.	15	TGTGCCAGCAGCACAGGAGGGACGGACTCCTACGAGCAGTACTTC	CASSTGGTDSYEQYF
.	TRBJ1-5	TRBV7-9	.	16	TGTGCCAGCAGCTTAGGGGGATTCAGGGGCAATCAGCCCCAGCATTTT	CASSLGGFRGNQPQHF
.	TRBJ2-2	TRBV29-1	TRBD2	15	TGCAGCGTTGTAGCGGGATCCACGAACACCGGGGAGCTGTTTTTT	CSVVAGSTNTGELFF
.	TRBJ2-1	TRBV18	TRBD2	14	TGTGCCAGCTCCCGACGGACTAGCGATCGTGAGCAGTTCTTC	CASSRRTSDREQFF
.	TRBJ1-2	TRBV4-3	.	14	TGCGCCAGCAGCCATTCAGACAGTATCTATGGCTACACCTTC	CASSHSDSIYGYTF
once	TRBJ1-2	TRBV27	.	14	TGTGCCAGCAGTTATAATTCGGACTTTTATGGCTACACCTTC	CASSYNSDFYGYTF
.	TRBJ2-5	TRBV6-5	TRBD2	15	TGTGCCAGCAGTTACTCGGCGGGGGGTGGAGAGACCCAGTACTTC	CASSYSAGGGETQYF
once	TRBJ2-5	TRBV6-5	.	15	TGTGCCAGCAGTTCCCGACTAGTCCGGCAAGAGACCCAGTACTTC	CASSSRLVRQETQYF
.	TRBJ1-1	TRBV4-3	TRBD1	18	TGCGCCAGCAGCCAAGATCGGGGGACAGGGGGCTCAGGTACTGAAGCTTTCTTT	CASSQDRGTGGSGTEAFF
.	TRBJ2-3	TRBV5-4	TRBD2	14	TGTGCCAGCAGCCCTATGGAGCGGGGAGATACGCAGTATTTT	CASSPMERGDTQYF